The 8 T cell receptor beta chains reported below all come from one sample, sequenced in a study of T cell changes during pregnancy in multiple sclerosis. Data came from immunoSEQ multiplex PCR; TCRdb stores just in-frame clones and leaves some out. The data show around 71,000 clones, over 85% seen once. This sample comprised peripheral blood, obtained in the third trimester of pregnancy. These receptors came from a female donor with multiple sclerosis, enrolled in a pregnancy study.

The chain has TRBV27 and TRBJ2-1; no reliable D call. There are 11 residues in the CDR3. V lost 3 bases, J lost 9 bases, and 6 bases lay in between. Germline lookup yields CDR1 MNHEY and CDR2 SMNVEV (reference sequence). The CDR3 DNA reads TGTGCCAGCAGTTTTAGTAGTGAGCAGTTCTTC. Protein: CASSFSSEQFF.

The chain recombines TRBV19 with TRBJ1-1; tentatively, D is TRBD1 (5 bases). Germline CDR1 LNHDA, CDR2 SQIVND (reference sequence). Trimming left V 4 bases short and J 4 bases short, with 16 bases between. The CDR3 contains 15 residues. The CDR3: CASSTSRPRGTEAFF. CDR3 sequence (DNA): TGTGCCAGTAGTACCTCGCGGCCTAGGGGCACTGAAGCTTTCTTT.

The chain links TRBV5-4 to TRBJ2-3, with 7 bases matching TRBD2. V shed 0 bases, J shed 2 bases, and the junction held 3 bases outside the gene matches. Germline-derived CDR1 and CDR2 are SGHNT and YYREEE (reference sequence). The CDR3 is 15 amino acids. In DNA form, the CDR3 reads TGTGCCAGCAGCTTGGGTCTAGCGGTCACAGATACGCAGTATTTT. This gives the protein CASSLGLAVTDTQYF.

The chain carries TRBV9 and TRBJ2-3; no clear D gene. This CDR3 is 14 amino acids long. V shed 0 bases and J shed 1 base, with 6 bases lying between them. Germline lookup yields CDR1 SGDLS and CDR2 YYNGEE. The CDR3 DNA reads as TGTGCCAGCAGCGTAGTCCCCGGCACAGATACGCAGTATTTT. It yields the protein CASSVVPGTDTQYF.

The gene calls are TRBV11-3 and TRBJ2-1; 8 bases fit TRBD2. Per the germline V gene, CDR1 is SGHNT and CDR2 is YENEEA. The CDR3 consists of 15 residues. Unmatched junction bases numbered 0, after V lost 1 base and J lost 1 base. In DNA form, the CDR3 reads TGTGCCAGCAGCTTAGCGGGAGGGTCCTACAATGAGCAGTTCTTC. Translated, it gives CASSLAGGSYNEQFF.

The rearrangement uses TRBV19 and TRBJ1-5; D is unclear. This CDR3 spans 14 amino acids. Germline-derived CDR1 and CDR2 are LNHDA and SQIVND (reference sequence). V lost 3 bases, J lost 7 bases, and 13 bases lay in between. The CDR3 DNA is TGTGCCAGTAGTATCGGGTGGGTCCGACAGCCCCAGCATTTT. Its protein is CASSIGWVRQPQHF.

The CDR3 reads CASSYSEGTYGYTF. CDR3 nucleotide sequence: TGTGCCAGCAGTTACTCAGAGGGTACTTATGGCTACACCTTC. The chain recombines TRBV6-5 with TRBJ1-2; unclear D gene. The CDR3 loop spans 14 amino acids. Trimming took off 0 bases at V and 5 bases at J, with 10 bases between the two ends. Germline CDR1 MNHEY, CDR2 SVGAGI.

The rearrangement joins TRBV6-5 to TRBJ1-2, with TRBD1 matching 9 bases. J was trimmed by 8 bases and V by 6 bases; bases with no gene match: 7. This CDR3 contains 13 residues. Looked up from germline, CDR1 is MNHEY and CDR2 is SVGAGI. As DNA, the CDR3 is TGTGCCAGCAGGCCAGGCGGACAGGGGGGCTACACCTTC. The encoded protein is CASRPGGQGGYTF.